The present entry profiles one T cell receptor beta chain with its context. Its antigen is currently unknown. Use of 60 Vbeta and 13 Jbeta primers characterized the PCR. TCRdb's copy holds only in-frame clones and misses some; the assay was immunoSEQ multiplex PCR. The sample contains fewer than 250,000 clones, about 83% of which appear only once. The sample is drawn from a study of cytomegalovirus exposure and HLA in healthy donors. Trimming shortened V by 3 bases and J by 1 base, and 16 bases separated the two germline ends. The CDR3 is made up of 17 amino acids. Germline lookup yields CDR1 SGDLS and CDR2 YYNGEE. Study-level points and caveats: DRB1 showed the most TCR associations and HLA-C the fewest in a later analysis, as rates varied by HLA locus. A few of the chains that were CMV-associated were confirmed in vitro to be specific for CMV antigens. The later analysis indicated that the majority of CMV-associated TCR beta chains appeared HLA-restricted. Most TCRs appeared rarely, but some public TCRs recurred in many donors.

The sample was PBMCs. This sequence originates from a woman in her fifties or sixties in good health and CMV-seropositive. The chain employs TRBV9 and TRBJ2-2; D possibly corresponds to TRBD1 (5 bases). As DNA, the CDR3 is TGTGCCAGCAGCGCTAAGGGGCCAACCCTGAACACCGGGGAGCTGTTTTTT. Encoded protein: CASSAKGPTLNTGELFF.